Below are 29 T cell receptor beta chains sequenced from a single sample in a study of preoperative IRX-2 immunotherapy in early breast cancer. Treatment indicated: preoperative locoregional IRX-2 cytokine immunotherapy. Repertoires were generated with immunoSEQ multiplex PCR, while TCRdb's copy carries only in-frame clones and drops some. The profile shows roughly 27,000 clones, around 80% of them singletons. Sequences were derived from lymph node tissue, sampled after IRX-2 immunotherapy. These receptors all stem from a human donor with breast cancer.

This CDR3 is CASSPAPSGRAVEQYF. The CDR3 nucleotides read TGTGCCAGTAGTCCTGCTCCTAGCGGGAGGGCCGTCGAGCAGTACTTC. The genes are TRBV19 and TRBJ2-7; 12 bases line up with TRBD2. Germline-derived CDR1 and CDR2 are LNHDA and SQIVND (reference sequence). CDR3 length equals 16 residues. Trimming took 5 bases from V and 6 from J; bases not matched to a gene: 11.

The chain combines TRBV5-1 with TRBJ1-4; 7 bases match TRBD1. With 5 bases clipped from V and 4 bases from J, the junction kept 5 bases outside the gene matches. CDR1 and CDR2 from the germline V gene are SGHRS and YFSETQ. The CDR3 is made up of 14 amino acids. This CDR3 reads CASRQGQFNEKLFF. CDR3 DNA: TGCGCCAGCAGGCAGGGACAGTTTAATGAAAAACTGTTTTTT.

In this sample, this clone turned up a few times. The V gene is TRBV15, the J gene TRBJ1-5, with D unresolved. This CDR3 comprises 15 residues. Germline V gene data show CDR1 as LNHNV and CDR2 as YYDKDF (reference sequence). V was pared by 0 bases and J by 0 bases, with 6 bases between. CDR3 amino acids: CATSRDTDSNQPQHF. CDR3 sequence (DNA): TGTGCCACCAGCAGAGACACCGATAGCAATCAGCCCCAGCATTTT.

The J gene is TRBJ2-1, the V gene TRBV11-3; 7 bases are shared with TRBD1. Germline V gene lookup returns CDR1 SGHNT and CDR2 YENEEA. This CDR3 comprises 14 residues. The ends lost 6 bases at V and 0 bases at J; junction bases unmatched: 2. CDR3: CASRDRSSYNEQFF. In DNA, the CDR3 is TGTGCCAGCAGGGACAGGTCCTCCTACAATGAGCAGTTCTTC.

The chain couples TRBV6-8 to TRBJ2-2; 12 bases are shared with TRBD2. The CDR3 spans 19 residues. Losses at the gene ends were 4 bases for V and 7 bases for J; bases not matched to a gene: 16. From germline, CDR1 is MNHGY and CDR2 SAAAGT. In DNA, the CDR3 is TGTGCCAGCAGTTCCCTAAGCGGGCTAGCGGGAGGGCCTCTCGGGGAGCTGTTTTTT. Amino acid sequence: CASSSLSGLAGGPLGELFF.

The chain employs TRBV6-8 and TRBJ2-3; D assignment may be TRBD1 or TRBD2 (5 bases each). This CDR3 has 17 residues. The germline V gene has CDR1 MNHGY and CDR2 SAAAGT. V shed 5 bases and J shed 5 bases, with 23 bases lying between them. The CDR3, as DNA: TGTGCCAGCAGTGATACAACCTCTGGGTCTGGGGGAGATACGCAGTATTTT. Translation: CASSDTTSGSGGDTQYF.

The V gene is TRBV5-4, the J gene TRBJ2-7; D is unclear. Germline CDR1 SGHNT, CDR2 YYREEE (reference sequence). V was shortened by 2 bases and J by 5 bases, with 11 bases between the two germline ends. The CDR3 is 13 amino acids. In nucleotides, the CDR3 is TGTGCCAGCAGCTTAAAAGACCTGAACGAGCAGTACTTC. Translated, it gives CASSLKDLNEQYF.

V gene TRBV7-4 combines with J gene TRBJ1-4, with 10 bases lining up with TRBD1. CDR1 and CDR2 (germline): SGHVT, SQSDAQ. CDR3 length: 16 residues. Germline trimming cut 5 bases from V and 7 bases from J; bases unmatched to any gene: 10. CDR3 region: CASSQTWGTGVEKLFF. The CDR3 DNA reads TGTGCCAGCAGCCAAACCTGGGGGACAGGGGTTGAAAAACTGTTTTTT.

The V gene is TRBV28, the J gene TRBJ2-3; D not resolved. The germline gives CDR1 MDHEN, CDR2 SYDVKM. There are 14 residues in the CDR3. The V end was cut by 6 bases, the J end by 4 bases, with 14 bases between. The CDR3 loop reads CASSRDSPPDTQYF. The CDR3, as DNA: TGTGCCAGCAGCCGTGACTCCCCCCCAGATACGCAGTATTTT.

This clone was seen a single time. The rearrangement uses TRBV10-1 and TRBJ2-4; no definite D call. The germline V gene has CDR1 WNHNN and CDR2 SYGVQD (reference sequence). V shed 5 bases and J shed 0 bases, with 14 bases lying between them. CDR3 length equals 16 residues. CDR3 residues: CASSSVPGLAKNIQYF. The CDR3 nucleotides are TGCGCCAGCAGTTCCGTTCCCGGGCTAGCCAAAAACATTCAGTACTTC.

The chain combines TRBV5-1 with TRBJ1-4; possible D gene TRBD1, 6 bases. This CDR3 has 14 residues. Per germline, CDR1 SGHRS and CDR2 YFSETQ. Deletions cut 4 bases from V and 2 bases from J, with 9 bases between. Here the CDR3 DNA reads TGCGCCAGCAGCCGGACAGTTACTAATGAAAAACTGTTTTTT. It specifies CASSRTVTNEKLFF.

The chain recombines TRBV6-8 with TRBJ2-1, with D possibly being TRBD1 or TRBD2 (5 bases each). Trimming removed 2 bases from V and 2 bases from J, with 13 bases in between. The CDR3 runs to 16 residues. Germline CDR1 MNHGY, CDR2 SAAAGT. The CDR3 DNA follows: TGTGCCAGCAGTTACGAGGCGCGAGGGGCCTACAATGAGCAGTTCTTC. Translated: CASSYEARGAYNEQFF.

The chain's CDR3 is CSVVGRQGSSGANVLTF. The CDR3 DNA is TGCAGCGTTGTAGGGAGGCAGGGGTCCTCTGGGGCCAACGTCCTGACTTTC. The rearrangement uses TRBV29-1 and TRBJ2-6; either TRBD1 or TRBD2 may supply D (6 bases each). Germline V lookup: CDR1 SQVTM, CDR2 ANQGSEA. Deletions cut 4 bases from V and 0 bases from J, with 16 bases between. This CDR3 is built from 17 residues.

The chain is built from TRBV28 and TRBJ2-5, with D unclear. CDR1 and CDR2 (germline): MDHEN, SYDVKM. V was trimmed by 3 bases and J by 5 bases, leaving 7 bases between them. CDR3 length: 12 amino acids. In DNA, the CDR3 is TGTGCCAGCAGTTTCGGCAGGGAGACCCAGTACTTC. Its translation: CASSFGRETQYF.

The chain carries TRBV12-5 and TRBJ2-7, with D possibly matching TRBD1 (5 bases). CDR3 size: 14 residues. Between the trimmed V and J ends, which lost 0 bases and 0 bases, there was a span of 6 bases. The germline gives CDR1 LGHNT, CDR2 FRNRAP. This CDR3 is CASGLVGHSYEQYF. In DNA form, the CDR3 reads TGTGCTAGTGGTTTGGTAGGACACTCCTACGAGCAGTACTTC. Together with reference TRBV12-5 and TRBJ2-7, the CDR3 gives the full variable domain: DARVTQTPRHKVTEMGQEVTMRCQPILGHNTVFWYRQTMMQGLELLAYFRNRAPLDDSGMPKDRFSAEMPDATLATLKIQPSEPRDSAVYFCASGLVGHSYEQYFGPGTRLTVT.

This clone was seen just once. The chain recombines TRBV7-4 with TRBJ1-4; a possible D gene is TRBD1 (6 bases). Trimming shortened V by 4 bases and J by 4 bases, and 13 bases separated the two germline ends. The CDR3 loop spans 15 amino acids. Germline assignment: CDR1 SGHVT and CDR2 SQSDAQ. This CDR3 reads CASSSGQLINEKLFF. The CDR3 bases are TGTGCCAGCAGCTCCGGACAGCTTATTAATGAAAAACTGTTTTTT.

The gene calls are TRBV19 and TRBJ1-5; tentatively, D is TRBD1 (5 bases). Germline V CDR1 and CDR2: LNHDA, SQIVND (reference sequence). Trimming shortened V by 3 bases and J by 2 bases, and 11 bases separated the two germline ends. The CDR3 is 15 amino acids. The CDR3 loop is CASSIIRGGNQPQHF. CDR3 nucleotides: TGTGCCAGTAGTATCATACGAGGGGGCAATCAGCCCCAGCATTTT.

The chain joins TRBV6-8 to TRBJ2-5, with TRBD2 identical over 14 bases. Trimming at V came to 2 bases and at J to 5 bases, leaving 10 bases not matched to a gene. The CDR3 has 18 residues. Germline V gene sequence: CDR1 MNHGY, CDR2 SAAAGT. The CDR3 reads CASSYPLTSGRERETQYF. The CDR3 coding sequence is TGTGCCAGCAGTTACCCCCTGACTAGCGGGAGGGAAAGGGAGACCCAGTACTTC.

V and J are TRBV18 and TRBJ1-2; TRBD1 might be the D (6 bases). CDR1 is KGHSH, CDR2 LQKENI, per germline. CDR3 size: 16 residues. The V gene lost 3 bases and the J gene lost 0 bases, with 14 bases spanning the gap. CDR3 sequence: CASSPVPQGANYGYTF. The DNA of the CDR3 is TGTGCCAGCTCACCCGTCCCACAGGGAGCTAACTATGGCTACACCTTC.

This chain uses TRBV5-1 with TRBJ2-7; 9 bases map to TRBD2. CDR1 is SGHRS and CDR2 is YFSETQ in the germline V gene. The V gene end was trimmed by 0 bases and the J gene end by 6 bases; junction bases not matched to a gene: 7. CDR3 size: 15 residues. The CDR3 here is CASSLDPGLAGEQYF. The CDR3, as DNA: TGCGCCAGCAGCTTGGATCCGGGACTAGCCGGCGAGCAGTACTTC.

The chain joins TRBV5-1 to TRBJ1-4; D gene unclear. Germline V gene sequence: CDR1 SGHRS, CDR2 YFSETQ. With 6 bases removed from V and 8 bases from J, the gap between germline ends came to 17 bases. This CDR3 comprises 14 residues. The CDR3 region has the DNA TGCGCCAGCACCTCCGGGCCGCTGACCGAAAAACTGTTTTTT. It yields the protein CASTSGPLTEKLFF.

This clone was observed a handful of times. The CDR3 region has the DNA TGTGCCACCAGCAGAGATCAACCGGGGGGAAACACCATATATTTT. Translated, it gives CATSRDQPGGNTIYF. The chain joins TRBV15 to TRBJ1-3; D is undetermined. CDR1 and CDR2 (germline): LNHNV, YYDKDF (reference sequence). V dropped 0 bases and J dropped 4 bases, with 10 bases sitting between them. There are 15 residues in the CDR3.

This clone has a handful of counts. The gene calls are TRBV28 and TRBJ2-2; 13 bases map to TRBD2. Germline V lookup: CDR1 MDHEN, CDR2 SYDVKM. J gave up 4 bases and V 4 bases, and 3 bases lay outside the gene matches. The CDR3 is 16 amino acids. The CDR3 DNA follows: TGTGCCAGCAGTTCGGGACTAGCGGGACTCACCGGGGAGCTGTTTTTT. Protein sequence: CASSSGLAGLTGELFF.

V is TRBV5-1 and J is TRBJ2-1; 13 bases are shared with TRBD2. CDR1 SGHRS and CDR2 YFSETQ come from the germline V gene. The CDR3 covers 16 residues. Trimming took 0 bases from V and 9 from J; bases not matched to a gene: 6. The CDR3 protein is CASSLVLAGGPGEQFF. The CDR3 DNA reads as TGCGCCAGCAGCTTGGTACTAGCGGGAGGGCCGGGTGAGCAGTTCTTC. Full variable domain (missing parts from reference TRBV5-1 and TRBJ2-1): KAGVTQTPRYLIKTRGQQVTLSCSPISGHRSVSWYQQTPGQGLQFLFEYFSETQRNKGNFPGRFSGRQFSNSRSEMNVSTLELGDSALYLCASSLVLAGGPGEQFFGPGTRLTVL.

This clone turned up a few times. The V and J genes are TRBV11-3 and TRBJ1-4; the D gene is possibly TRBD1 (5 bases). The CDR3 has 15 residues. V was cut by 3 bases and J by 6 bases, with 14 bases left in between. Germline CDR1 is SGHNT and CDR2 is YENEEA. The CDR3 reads CASSLSSRGDEKLFF. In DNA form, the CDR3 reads TGTGCCAGCAGCTTGTCCAGTCGGGGGGATGAAAAACTGTTTTTT.

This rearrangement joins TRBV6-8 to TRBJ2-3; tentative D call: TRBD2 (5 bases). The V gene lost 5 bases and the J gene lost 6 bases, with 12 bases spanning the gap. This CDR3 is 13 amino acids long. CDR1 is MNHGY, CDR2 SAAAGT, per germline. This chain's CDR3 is CASSLRDVDTQYF. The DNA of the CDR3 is TGTGCCAGCAGTCTACGGGATGTGGATACGCAGTATTTT.

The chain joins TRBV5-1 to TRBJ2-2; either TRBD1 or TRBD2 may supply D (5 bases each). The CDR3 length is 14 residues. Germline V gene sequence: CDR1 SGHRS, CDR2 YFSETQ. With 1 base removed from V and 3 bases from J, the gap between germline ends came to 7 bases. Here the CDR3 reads CASSLMGDTGELFF. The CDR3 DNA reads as TGCGCCAGCAGCTTGATGGGGGACACCGGGGAGCTGTTTTTT.

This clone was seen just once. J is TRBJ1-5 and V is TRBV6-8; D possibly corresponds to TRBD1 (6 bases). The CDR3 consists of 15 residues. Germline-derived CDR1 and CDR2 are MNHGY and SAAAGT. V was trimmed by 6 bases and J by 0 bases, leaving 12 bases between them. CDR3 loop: CASRKGGNSNQPQHF. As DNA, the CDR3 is TGTGCCAGCAGAAAGGGGGGAAATAGCAATCAGCCCCAGCATTTT.

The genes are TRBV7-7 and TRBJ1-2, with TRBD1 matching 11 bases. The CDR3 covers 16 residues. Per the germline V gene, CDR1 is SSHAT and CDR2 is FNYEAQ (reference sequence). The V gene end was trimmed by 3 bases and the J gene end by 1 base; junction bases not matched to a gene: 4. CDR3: CASSLGTGGRNYGYTF. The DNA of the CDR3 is TGTGCCAGCAGCTTGGGGACAGGGGGACGTAACTATGGCTACACCTTC.